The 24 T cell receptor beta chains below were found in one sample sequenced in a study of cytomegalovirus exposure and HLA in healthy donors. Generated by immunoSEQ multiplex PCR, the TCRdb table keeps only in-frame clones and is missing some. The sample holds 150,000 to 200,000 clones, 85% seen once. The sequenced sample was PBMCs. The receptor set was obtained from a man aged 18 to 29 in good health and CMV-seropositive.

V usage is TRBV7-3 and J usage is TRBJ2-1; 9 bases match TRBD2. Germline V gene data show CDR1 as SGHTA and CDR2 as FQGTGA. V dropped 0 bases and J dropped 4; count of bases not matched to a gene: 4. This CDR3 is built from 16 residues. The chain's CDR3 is CASSLTGTSSYNEQFF. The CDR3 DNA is TGTGCCAGCAGCTTAACCGGGACTAGCAGTTACAATGAGCAGTTCTTC. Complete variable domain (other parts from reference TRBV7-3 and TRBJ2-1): GAGVSQTPSNKVTEKGKYVELRCDPISGHTALYWYRQSLGQGPEFLIYFQGTGAADDSGLPNDRFFAVRPEGSVSTLKIQRTERGDSAVYLCASSLTGTSSYNEQFFGPGTRLTVL.

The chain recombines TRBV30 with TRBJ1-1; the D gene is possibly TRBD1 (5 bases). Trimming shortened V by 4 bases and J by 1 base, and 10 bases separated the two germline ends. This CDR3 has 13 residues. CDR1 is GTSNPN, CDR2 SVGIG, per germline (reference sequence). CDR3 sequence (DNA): TGTGCCTGGATTTGGACAACGAACACTGAAGCTTTCTTT. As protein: CAWIWTTNTEAFF.

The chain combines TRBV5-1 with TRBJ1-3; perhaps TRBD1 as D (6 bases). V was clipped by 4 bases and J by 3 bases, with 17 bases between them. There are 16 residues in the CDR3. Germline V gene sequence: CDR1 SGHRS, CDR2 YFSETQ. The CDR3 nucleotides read TGCGCCAGCAGCCCCCGCGGGGGGCAACGTGGAAACACCATATATTTT. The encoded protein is CASSPRGGQRGNTIYF.

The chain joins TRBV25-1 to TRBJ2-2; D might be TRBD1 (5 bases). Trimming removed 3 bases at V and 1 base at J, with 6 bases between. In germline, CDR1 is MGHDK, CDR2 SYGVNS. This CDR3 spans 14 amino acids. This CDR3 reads CASSDDRNTGELFF. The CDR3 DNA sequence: TGTGCCAGCAGTGATGACAGGAACACCGGGGAGCTGTTTTTT.

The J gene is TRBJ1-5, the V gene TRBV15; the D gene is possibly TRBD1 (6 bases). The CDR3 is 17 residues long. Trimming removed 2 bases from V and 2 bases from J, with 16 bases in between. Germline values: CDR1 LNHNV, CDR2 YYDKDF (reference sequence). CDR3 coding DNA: TGTGCCACCAGCAGAACACCCGGGACAATCGGCAATCAGCCCCAGCATTTT. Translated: CATSRTPGTIGNQPQHF. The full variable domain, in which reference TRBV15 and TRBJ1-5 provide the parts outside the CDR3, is DAMVIQNPRYQVTQFGKPVTLSCSQTLNHNVMYWYQQKSSQAPKLLFHYYDKDFNNEADTPDNFQSRRPNTSFCFLDIRSPGLGDTAMYLCATSRTPGTIGNQPQHFGDGTRLSIL.

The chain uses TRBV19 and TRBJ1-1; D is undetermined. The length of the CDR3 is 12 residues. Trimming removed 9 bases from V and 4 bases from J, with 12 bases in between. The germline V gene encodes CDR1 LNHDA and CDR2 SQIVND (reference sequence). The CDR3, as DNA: TGTGCCAGCTCGGAGGCGGCCACTGAAGCTTTCTTT. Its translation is CASSEAATEAFF.

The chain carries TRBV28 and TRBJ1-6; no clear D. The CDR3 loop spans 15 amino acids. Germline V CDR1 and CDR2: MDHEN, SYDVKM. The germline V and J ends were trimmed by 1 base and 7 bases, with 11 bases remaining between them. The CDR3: CASSLYRTGNSPLHF. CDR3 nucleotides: TGTGCCAGCAGTTTATACCGGACGGGGAATTCACCCCTCCACTTT.

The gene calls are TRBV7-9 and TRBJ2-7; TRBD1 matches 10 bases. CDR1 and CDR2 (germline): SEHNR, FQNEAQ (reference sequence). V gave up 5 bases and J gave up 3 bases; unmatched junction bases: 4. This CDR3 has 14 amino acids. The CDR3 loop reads CASSLGQGVYEQYF. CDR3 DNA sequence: TGTGCCAGCAGCCTTGGACAGGGGGTCTACGAGCAGTACTTC.

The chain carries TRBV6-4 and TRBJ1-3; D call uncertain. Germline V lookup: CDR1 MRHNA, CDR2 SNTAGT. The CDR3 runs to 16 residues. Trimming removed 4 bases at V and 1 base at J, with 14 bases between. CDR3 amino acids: CASSGFRLLSGNTIYF. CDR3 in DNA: TGTGCCAGCAGTGGGTTTCGGTTGTTATCTGGAAACACCATATATTTT.

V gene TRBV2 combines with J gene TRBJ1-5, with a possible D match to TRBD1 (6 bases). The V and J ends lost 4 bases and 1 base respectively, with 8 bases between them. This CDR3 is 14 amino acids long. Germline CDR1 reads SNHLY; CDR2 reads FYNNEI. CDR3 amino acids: CASSGQESNQPQHF. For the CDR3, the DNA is TGTGCCAGCAGTGGACAGGAGAGCAATCAGCCCCAGCATTTT.

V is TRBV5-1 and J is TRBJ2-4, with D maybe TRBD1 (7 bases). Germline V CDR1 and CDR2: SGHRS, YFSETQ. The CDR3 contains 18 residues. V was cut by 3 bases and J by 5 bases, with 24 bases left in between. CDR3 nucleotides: TGCGCCAGCAGCTCCAGGGGGTTGTCTAGCGCCATTGAAAACATTCAGTACTTC. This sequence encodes CASSSRGLSSAIENIQYF.

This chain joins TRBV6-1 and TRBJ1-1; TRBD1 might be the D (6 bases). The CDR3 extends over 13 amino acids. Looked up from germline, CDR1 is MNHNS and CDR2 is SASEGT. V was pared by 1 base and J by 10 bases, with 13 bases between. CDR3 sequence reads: CASSEDGGLVAFF. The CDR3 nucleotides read TGTGCCAGCAGTGAAGACGGGGGGCTCGTAGCTTTCTTT.

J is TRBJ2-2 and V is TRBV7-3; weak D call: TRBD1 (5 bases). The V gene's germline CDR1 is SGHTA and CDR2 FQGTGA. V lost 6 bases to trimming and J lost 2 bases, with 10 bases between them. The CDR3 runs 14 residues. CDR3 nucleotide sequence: TGTGCCAGCAGTCTAGACAGAAACACCGGGGAGCTGTTTTTT. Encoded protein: CASSLDRNTGELFF.

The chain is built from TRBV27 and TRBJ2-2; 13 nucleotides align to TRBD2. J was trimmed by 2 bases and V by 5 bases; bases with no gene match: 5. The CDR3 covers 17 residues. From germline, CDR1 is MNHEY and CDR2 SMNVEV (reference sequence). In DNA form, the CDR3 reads TGTGCCAGCAGTCCGGGGACTAGCGGGATTAACACCGGGGAGCTGTTTTTT. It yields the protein CASSPGTSGINTGELFF.

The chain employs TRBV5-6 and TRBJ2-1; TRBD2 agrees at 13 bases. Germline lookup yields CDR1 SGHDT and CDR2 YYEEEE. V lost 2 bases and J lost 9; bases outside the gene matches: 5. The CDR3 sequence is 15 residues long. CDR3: CASSLRTSGSFEQFF. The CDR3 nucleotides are TGTGCCAGCAGCTTACGGACTAGCGGGAGCTTTGAGCAGTTCTTC.

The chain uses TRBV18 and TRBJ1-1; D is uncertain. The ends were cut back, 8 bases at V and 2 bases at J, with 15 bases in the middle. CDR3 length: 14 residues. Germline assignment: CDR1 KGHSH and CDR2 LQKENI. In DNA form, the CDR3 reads TGTGCCAGCACAGTGAATATCGGTAACACTGAAGCTTTCTTT. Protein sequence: CASTVNIGNTEAFF.

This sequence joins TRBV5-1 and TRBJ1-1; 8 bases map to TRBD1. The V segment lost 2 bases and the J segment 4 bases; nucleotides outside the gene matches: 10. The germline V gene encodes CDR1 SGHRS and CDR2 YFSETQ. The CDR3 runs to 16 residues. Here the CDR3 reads CASSFTGGLAGTEAFF. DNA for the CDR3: TGCGCCAGCAGCTTTACAGGGGGACTGGCGGGCACTGAAGCTTTCTTT.

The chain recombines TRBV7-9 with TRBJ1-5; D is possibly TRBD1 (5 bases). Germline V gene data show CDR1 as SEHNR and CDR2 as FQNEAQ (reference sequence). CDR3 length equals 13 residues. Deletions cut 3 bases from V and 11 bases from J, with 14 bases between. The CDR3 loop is CASSFDGQSTQHF. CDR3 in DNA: TGTGCCAGCAGCTTTGACGGACAAAGTACCCAGCATTTT.

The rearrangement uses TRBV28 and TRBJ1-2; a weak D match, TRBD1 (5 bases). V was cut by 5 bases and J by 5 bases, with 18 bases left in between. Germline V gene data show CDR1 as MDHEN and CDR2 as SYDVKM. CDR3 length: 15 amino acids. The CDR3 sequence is CASSAPRGDPYGYTF. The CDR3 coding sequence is TGTGCCAGCAGTGCTCCCCGCGGGGACCCTTATGGCTACACCTTC.

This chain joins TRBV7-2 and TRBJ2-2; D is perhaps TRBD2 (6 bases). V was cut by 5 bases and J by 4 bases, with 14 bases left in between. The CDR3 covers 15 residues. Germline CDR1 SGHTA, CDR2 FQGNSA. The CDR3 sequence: CASSPEGGTTGELFF. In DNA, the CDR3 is TGTGCCAGCAGCCCAGAAGGAGGGACCACCGGGGAGCTGTTTTTT.

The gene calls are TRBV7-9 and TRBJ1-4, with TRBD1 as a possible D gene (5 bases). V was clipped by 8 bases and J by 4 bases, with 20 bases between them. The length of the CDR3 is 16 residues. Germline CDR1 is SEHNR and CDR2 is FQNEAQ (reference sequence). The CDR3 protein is CASQPGGGAYNEKLFF. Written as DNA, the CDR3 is TGTGCCAGCCAGCCGGGCGGAGGGGCTTATAATGAAAAACTGTTTTTT.

CDR3 sequence (DNA): TGTGCCAGCAGCTTCTACTTCCCGAGGGAGGGGAGCTCCTACGAGCAGTACTTC. Translation gives CASSFYFPREGSSYEQYF. V and J are TRBV5-6 and TRBJ2-7; 7 bases agree with TRBD2. The CDR3 sequence is 18 residues long. In germline, CDR1 is SGHDT, CDR2 YYEEEE. V lost 2 bases to trimming and J lost 0 bases; unmatched junction nucleotides: 14.

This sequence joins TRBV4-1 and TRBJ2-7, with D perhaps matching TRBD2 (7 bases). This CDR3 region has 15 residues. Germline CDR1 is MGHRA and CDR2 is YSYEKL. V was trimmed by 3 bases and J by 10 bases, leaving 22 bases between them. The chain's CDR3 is CASSHGEKGGGEQYF. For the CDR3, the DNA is TGCGCCAGCAGCCACGGAGAGAAAGGGGGGGGAGAACAGTACTTC.

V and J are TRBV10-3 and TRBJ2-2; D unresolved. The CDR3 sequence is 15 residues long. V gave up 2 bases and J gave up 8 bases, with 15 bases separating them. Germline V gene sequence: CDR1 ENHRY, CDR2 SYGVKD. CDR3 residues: CAISEEDRWRGELFF. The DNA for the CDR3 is TGTGCCATCAGTGAGGAGGATCGTTGGAGAGGGGAGCTGTTTTTT.